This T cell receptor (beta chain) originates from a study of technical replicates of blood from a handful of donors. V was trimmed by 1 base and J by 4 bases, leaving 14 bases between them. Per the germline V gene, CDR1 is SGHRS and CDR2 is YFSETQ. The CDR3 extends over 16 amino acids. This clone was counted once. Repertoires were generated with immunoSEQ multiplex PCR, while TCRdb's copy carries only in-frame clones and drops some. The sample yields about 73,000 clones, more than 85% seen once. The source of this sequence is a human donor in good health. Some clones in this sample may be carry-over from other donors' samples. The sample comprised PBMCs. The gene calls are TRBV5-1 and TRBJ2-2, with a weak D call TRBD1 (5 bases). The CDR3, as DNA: TGCGCCAGCAGCTTGAATTCAGGGAAGGGCACCGGGGAGCTGTTTTTT. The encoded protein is CASSLNSGKGTGELFF.